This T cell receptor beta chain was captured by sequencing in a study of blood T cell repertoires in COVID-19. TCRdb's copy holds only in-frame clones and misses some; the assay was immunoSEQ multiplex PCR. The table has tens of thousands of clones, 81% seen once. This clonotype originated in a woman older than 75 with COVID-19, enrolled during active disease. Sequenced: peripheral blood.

The CDR3 DNA sequence: TGTGCCAGCAGCCAAGGACTAGCAGCAGATACGCAGTATTTT. Translation gives CASSQGLAADTQYF. The chain couples TRBV3-1 (or the pseudogene TRBV3-2) to TRBJ2-3, with 7 bases identical to TRBD2. The junction had 2 bases not matched to a gene; V was cut back by 1 base and J by 4 bases. Germline V lookup: CDR1 LGHDT, CDR2 YNNKEL (reference sequence). The length of the CDR3 is 14 residues.